Below, 14 T cell receptor beta chains from the same sample are listed, as sequenced in a study of OX40 agonist ivuxolimab in advanced cancers. Produced via immunoSEQ multiplex PCR; TCRdb's table is partial and in-frame only. The sample holds about 26,000 clones, about 74% seen once. Sequenced here: CD4+ or CD8+ T cells sorted from blood, sampled in a trial of the OX40 agonist ivuxolimab. These receptors were taken from an adult with an advanced solid tumor such as melanoma, head and neck, liver or kidney cancer.

This rearrangement joins TRBV4-2 to TRBJ2-2, with TRBD2 matching over 10 bases. Unmatched junction bases numbered 10, after V lost 0 bases and J lost 12 bases. The CDR3 is made up of 16 amino acids. Germline-derived CDR1 and CDR2 are LGHNA and YNFKEQ. In DNA form, the CDR3 reads TGTGCCAGCAGCCAAGAGGCTAGCGGGGGCCCCGATAAGCTGTTTTTT. Its translation: CASSQEASGGPDKLFF.

The CDR3 protein is CASSLVPVAGGIQYF. The CDR3 DNA reads TGTGCCAGCAGCTTGGTACCCGTAGCGGGGGGAATTCAGTACTTC. The gene calls are TRBV5-5 and TRBJ2-5; TRBD2 matches at 10 bases. The V gene's germline CDR1 is SGHKS and CDR2 YYEKEE (reference sequence). J was trimmed by 11 bases and V by 0 bases; bases with no gene match: 10. The CDR3 spans 15 residues. The full variable domain, in which reference TRBV5-5 and TRBJ2-5 provide the parts outside the CDR3, is DAGVTQSPTHLIKTRGQQVTLRCSPISGHKSVSWYQQVLGQGPQFIFQYYEKEERGRGNFPDRFSARQFPNYSSELNVNALLLGDSALYLCASSLVPVAGGIQYFGPGTRLLVL.

The chain recombines TRBV6-5 with TRBJ2-5, with a weak D call TRBD1 (7 bases). Trimming shortened V by 0 bases and J by 4 bases, and 9 bases separated the two germline ends. Per the germline V gene, CDR1 is MNHEY and CDR2 is SVGAGI. CDR3 length: 14 residues. CDR3 nucleotide sequence: TGTGCCAGCAGTTACTCCCAGGGGGGAGAGACCCAGTACTTC. Translating gives CASSYSQGGETQYF.

The chain couples TRBV4-2 to TRBJ1-1; 10 bases agree with TRBD1. CDR3 length equals 16 residues. Germline V gene data show CDR1 as LGHNA and CDR2 as YNFKEQ. Trimming took 0 bases from V and 4 from J; bases not matched to a gene: 5. Here the CDR3 DNA reads TGTGCCAGCAGCCAAGATAGTGGACAGGGGGTCACTGAAGCTTTCTTT. Amino acids: CASSQDSGQGVTEAFF.

This rearrangement joins TRBV10-3 to TRBJ2-1, with D tentatively TRBD2 (6 bases). Germline CDR1 is ENHRY and CDR2 is SYGVKD. The CDR3 totals 15 residues. Trimming cost V 2 bases and J 0 bases, with 8 bases left between them. CDR3: CAISENGGSYNEQFF. The DNA of the CDR3 is TGTGCCATCAGTGAGAACGGGGGCTCCTACAATGAGCAGTTCTTC.

V gene TRBV7-6 combines with J gene TRBJ1-2; D unclear. The CDR3 spans 13 residues. Germline loops: CDR1 SGHVS, CDR2 FNYEAQ. With 5 bases removed from V and 2 bases from J, the gap between germline ends came to 9 bases. The chain's CDR3 is CASSLSPNYGYTF. CDR3 bases: TGTGCCAGCAGCCTTTCACCGAACTATGGCTACACCTTC.

Only a few counts were recorded for this clone. The CDR3 sequence: CAVGKRQGTRNSPLHF. Written as DNA, the CDR3 is TGTGCCGTTGGGAAGAGACAGGGGACTAGGAATTCACCCCTCCACTTT. The chain uses TRBV30 and TRBJ1-6, with 8 bases aligning to TRBD1. Germline assignment: CDR1 GTSNPN and CDR2 SVGIG (reference sequence). The CDR3 is made up of 16 amino acids. V lost 8 bases, J lost 7 bases, and 16 bases stayed unmatched. Drawing the rest from reference TRBV30 and TRBJ1-6, the complete variable domain is SQTIHQWPATLVQPVGSPLSLECTVEGTSNPNLYWYRQAAGRGLQLLFYSVGIGQISSEVPQNLSASRPQDRQFILSSKKLLLSDSGFYLCAVGKRQGTRNSPLHFGNGTRLTVT.

This clone showed up just a few times. The V and J genes are TRBV5-5 and TRBJ2-2, with D perhaps TRBD2 (5 bases). The CDR3 has 15 amino acids. In germline, CDR1 is SGHKS, CDR2 YYEKEE (reference sequence). The ends were cut back, 0 bases at V and 4 bases at J, with 10 bases in the middle. The CDR3 bases are TGTGCCAGCAGCTTGGATTCCCGGGGCACCGGGGAGCTGTTTTTT. Protein sequence: CASSLDSRGTGELFF.

J is TRBJ2-3 and V is TRBV10-2; D is possibly TRBD2 (5 bases). The V end lost 6 bases, the J end lost 4 bases, and 14 bases lay between the germline ends. The germline V gene has CDR1 WSHSY and CDR2 SAAADI. This CDR3 region has 14 residues. The CDR3 bases are TGCGCCAGCAGAAGGTTATTTAGCGCAGATACGCAGTATTTT. Its protein product is CASRRLFSADTQYF.

In its sample, this clone was seen a few times. The V gene is TRBV5-6, the J gene TRBJ2-5, with no clear D. This CDR3 has 11 amino acids. Per germline, CDR1 SGHDT and CDR2 YYEEEE. V lost 7 bases and J 1 base, leaving 5 bases between the germline ends. For the CDR3, the DNA is TGTGCCAGCGGGTTCCAAGAGACCCAGTACTTC. This codes for CASGFQETQYF. Looking up the rest from reference TRBV5-6 and TRBJ2-5 gives the full variable domain: DAGVTQSPTHLIKTRGQQVTLRCSPKSGHDTVSWYQQALGQGPQFIFQYYEEEERQRGNFPDRFSGHQFPNYSSELNVNALLLGDSALYLCASGFQETQYFGPGTRLLVL.

This chain uses TRBV19 with TRBJ1-5; D remains unclear. The V and J ends lost 8 bases and 4 bases respectively, with 18 bases between them. CDR1 is LNHDA and CDR2 is SQIVND in the germline V gene (reference sequence). CDR3 size: 15 residues. The CDR3 protein is CASRGSAVINQPQHF. DNA for the CDR3: TGTGCCAGTCGCGGTTCGGCGGTAATTAATCAGCCCCAGCATTTT.

The V call is TRBV19, the J call TRBJ1-2, with 8 bases that match TRBD1. CDR1 is LNHDA and CDR2 is SQIVND in the germline V gene (reference sequence). V trimming: 3 bases; J trimming: 4 bases; junction bases outside the gene matches: 4. The CDR3 spans 14 residues. Written as DNA, the CDR3 is TGTGCCAGTAGTATCCAGGGGGCTAGCTATGGCTACACCTTC. As protein: CASSIQGASYGYTF. The full variable domain, with the rest looked up from reference TRBV19 and TRBJ1-2, is DGGITQSPKYLFRKEGQNVTLSCEQNLNHDAMYWYRQDPGQGLRLIYYSQIVNDFQKGDIAEGYSVSREKKESFPLTVTSAQKNPTAFYLCASSIQGASYGYTFGSGTRLTVV.

This chain links TRBV5-3 with TRBJ2-5, with 10 positions matching TRBD1. TRBV5-3 is placed among ORFs of uncertain function. There are 17 residues in the CDR3. J gave up 4 bases and V 4 bases, and 13 bases lay outside the gene matches. CDR3 loop: CARSPRDRGDLGETQYF. CDR3 DNA sequence: TGTGCCAGAAGCCCCCGGGACAGGGGAGACCTCGGAGAGACCCAGTACTTC.

The chain combines TRBV10-1 with TRBJ1-2; 7 positions agree with TRBD1. Germline-derived CDR1 and CDR2 are WNHNN and SYGVQD (reference sequence). This CDR3 is 13 amino acids long. The J segment lost 8 bases and the V segment lost 1 base, leaving 4 bases of the junction unmatched. This chain's CDR3 is CASSEWTGAGYTF. The CDR3 coding sequence is TGCGCCAGCAGTGAGTGGACAGGCGCCGGCTACACCTTC.